The 32 T cell receptor beta chains below all came from one sample that was sequenced in a study of cytomegalovirus exposure and HLA in healthy donors. In the PCR, 60 Vbeta and 13 Jbeta primers were used. TCRdb's copy holds only in-frame clones and misses some; the assay was immunoSEQ multiplex PCR. Of tens of thousands of clones in the sample, roughly 85% are singletons; the top ten hold 9.5% to 12%. The sample comprised PBMCs. These receptors all stem from a female donor in good health and CMV-seronegative.

This clone was picked up a small number of times. This sequence joins TRBV19 and TRBJ2-4; a weak D match, TRBD1 (5 bases). The CDR3 extends over 13 amino acids. Trimming removed 2 bases from V and 9 bases from J, with 11 bases in between. CDR1 is LNHDA and CDR2 is SQIVND in the germline V gene (reference sequence). In DNA, the CDR3 is TGTGCCAGTAGTATAAAAGGGGTAGGCATTCAGTACTTC. Protein: CASSIKGVGIQYF. The full variable domain, with the rest looked up from reference TRBV19 and TRBJ2-4, is DGGITQSPKYLFRKEGQNVTLSCEQNLNHDAMYWYRQDPGQGLRLIYYSQIVNDFQKGDIAEGYSVSREKKESFPLTVTSAQKNPTAFYLCASSIKGVGIQYFGAGTRLSVL.

This chain joins TRBV28 and TRBJ1-5, with 9 positions matching TRBD1. The V gene end was trimmed by 6 bases and the J gene end by 9 bases; junction bases not matched to a gene: 12. The CDR3 spans 15 residues. Germline V gives CDR1 MDHEN, CDR2 SYDVKM. The CDR3 protein is CASSSGQGRLLPQHF. The CDR3 DNA reads TGTGCCAGCAGCTCGGGACAGGGTCGGTTACTGCCCCAGCATTTT.

The chain uses TRBV9 and TRBJ2-2, with TRBD1 matching over 8 bases. This CDR3 region has 16 residues. Germline assignment: CDR1 SGDLS and CDR2 YYNGEE. V was clipped by 3 bases and J by 5 bases; unmatched bases: 9. For the CDR3, the DNA is TGTGCCAGCAGCGCAGGGGGCGGTGGGAGGACCGGGGAGCTGTTTTTT. Amino acids: CASSAGGGGRTGELFF.

Here the CDR3 reads CASSLSRQATGQFF. The CDR3 bases are TGTGCCAGCAGTTTATCCCGACAGGCTACGGGGCAGTTCTTC. The chain joins TRBV27 to TRBJ2-1, with a possible D match to TRBD1 (6 bases). The CDR3 consists of 14 residues. Per the germline V gene, CDR1 is MNHEY and CDR2 is SMNVEV (reference sequence). Trimming took 0 bases from V and 12 from J, leaving 15 bases between them.

The rearrangement joins TRBV10-3 to TRBJ2-5; the match to TRBD2 covers 7 bases. With V trimmed by 6 bases and J by 2 bases, 6 bases remained unmatched. The CDR3 is 14 residues long. Germline lookup yields CDR1 ENHRY and CDR2 SYGVKD. CDR3: CAISGSGVQETQYF. CDR3 in DNA: TGTGCCATCAGCGGAAGCGGGGTGCAAGAGACCCAGTACTTC.

The gene calls are TRBV21-1 and TRBJ1-4; TRBD1 is the table's D call, not checked against the DNA. TRBV21-1 is a pseudogene. The CDR3 sequence is 18 residues long. The CDR3, as DNA: TGTGCCAGCAGCCCCATGGGGTGGCGCCCCCAGGGTGGTGAAAAACTGTTTTTT. Amino acid sequence: CASSPMGWRPQGGEKLFF.

The genes are TRBV29-1 and TRBJ1-1; TRBD1 matches at 9 bases. V was clipped by 6 bases and J by 3 bases; unmatched bases: 8. The CDR3 spans 14 residues. Germline CDR1 reads SQVTM; CDR2 reads ANQGSEA. The chain's CDR3 is CSVGRQGGDTEAFF. The CDR3, as DNA: TGCAGCGTCGGTCGACAGGGGGGCGACACTGAAGCTTTCTTT.

This chain joins TRBV18 and TRBJ2-7, with 8 bases that match TRBD1. J was trimmed by 7 bases and V by 4 bases; bases with no gene match: 12. This CDR3 spans 15 amino acids. Looked up from germline, CDR1 is KGHSH and CDR2 is LQKENI. The CDR3 DNA sequence: TGTGCCAGCTCACGAGCCGGACAGGGTGATTTTGAGCAGTACTTC. Its translation: CASSRAGQGDFEQYF.

The V gene is TRBV2, the J gene TRBJ2-7; 11 bases are shared with TRBD2. The CDR3 is 14 residues long. Germline assignment: CDR1 SNHLY and CDR2 FYNNEI. V lost 7 bases and J lost 3; bases outside the gene matches: 5. This CDR3 is CASIPTSGNYEQYF. The CDR3 region has the DNA TGTGCCAGCATTCCGACTAGCGGGAACTACGAGCAGTACTTC.

The chain carries TRBV9 and TRBJ1-6; 7 bases line up with TRBD1. Germline CDR1 SGDLS, CDR2 YYNGEE. V dropped 0 bases and J dropped 9; count of bases not matched to a gene: 6. The CDR3 has 15 amino acids. CDR3 protein: CASSVDFRGLSPLHF. In DNA form, the CDR3 reads TGTGCCAGCAGCGTAGATTTTAGGGGGCTTTCACCCCTCCACTTT.

The rearrangement uses TRBV27 and TRBJ1-5, with 9 bases identical to TRBD1. From germline, CDR1 is MNHEY and CDR2 SMNVEV (reference sequence). CDR3 length: 12 residues. J gave up 6 bases and V 8 bases, and 2 bases lay outside the gene matches. The CDR3 DNA is TGTGCCAGCCGGACAGGGGCTCAGCCCCAGCATTTT. This encodes CASRTGAQPQHF.

CDR3 bases: TGTGCCAGCAGTGGTCGGGACAGCCTAGAAAAACTGTTTTTT. Protein product: CASSGRDSLEKLFF. The chain couples TRBV6-5 to TRBJ1-4; 7 bases align to TRBD1. The V segment lost 5 bases and the J segment 8 bases; nucleotides outside the gene matches: 8. The germline gives CDR1 MNHEY, CDR2 SVGAGI. This CDR3 is built from 14 residues.

V is TRBV19 and J is TRBJ2-1, with D maybe TRBD2 (7 bases). Between the trimmed V and J ends, which lost 6 bases and 6 bases, there was a span of 12 bases. The CDR3 loop spans 13 amino acids. Per germline, CDR1 LNHDA and CDR2 SQIVND (reference sequence). This CDR3 reads CASRLGGLNEQFF. DNA for the CDR3: TGTGCCAGTAGGTTGGGGGGGCTCAATGAGCAGTTCTTC.

The CDR3 sequence: CASSLYSRGLNNEQFF. In DNA form, the CDR3 reads TGTGCCAGCAGCCTTTACAGTAGGGGGCTTAACAATGAGCAGTTCTTC. The gene calls are TRBV7-2 and TRBJ2-1; 7 bases line up with TRBD1. The CDR3 totals 16 residues. Germline CDR1 reads SGHTA; CDR2 reads FQGNSA. With 5 bases clipped from V and 5 bases from J, the junction kept 12 bases outside the gene matches.

The V and J genes are TRBV6-5 and TRBJ2-7, with TRBD1 identical over 9 bases. After removal of 7 bases from V and 6 bases from J, the junction contained 10 bases not matched to a gene. This CDR3 has 14 residues. Germline CDR1 reads MNHEY; CDR2 reads SVGAGI. CDR3 in amino acids: CASTTLGTGTEQYF. CDR3 nucleotide sequence: TGTGCCAGCACTACCTTAGGGACAGGGACCGAGCAGTACTTC.

The rearrangement uses TRBV7-3 and TRBJ1-5; D is possibly TRBD1 (6 bases). This CDR3 has 16 residues. V lost 0 bases, J lost 0 bases, and 9 bases lay in between. Germline V gene lookup returns CDR1 SGHTA and CDR2 FQGTGA. CDR3 residues: CASSLTTGVSNQPQHF. The DNA for the CDR3 is TGTGCCAGCAGCTTAACGACAGGCGTTAGCAATCAGCCCCAGCATTTT. The full variable domain, with the rest looked up from reference TRBV7-3 and TRBJ1-5, is GAGVSQTPSNKVTEKGKYVELRCDPISGHTALYWYRQSLGQGPEFLIYFQGTGAADDSGLPNDRFFAVRPEGSVSTLKIQRTERGDSAVYLCASSLTTGVSNQPQHFGDGTRLSIL.

This clone was counted only a few times. The chain has TRBV28 and TRBJ1-4, with a weak D call TRBD1 (5 bases). Germline CDR1 and CDR2: MDHEN and SYDVKM. The CDR3 is made up of 13 amino acids. The V and J ends lost 2 bases and 8 bases respectively, with 9 bases between them. The CDR3 bases are TGTGCCAGCAGTTTACCAGGGTACGAAAAACTGTTTTTT. Protein: CASSLPGYEKLFF.

The chain couples TRBV4-1 to TRBJ2-5, with D possibly matching TRBD1 (6 bases). The CDR3 runs to 15 residues. V lost 0 bases and J 11 bases, leaving 19 bases between the germline ends. Per germline, CDR1 MGHRA and CDR2 YSYEKL. CDR3 bases: TGCGCCAGCAGCCAAGATTCGGCAGGGGTAAGGGAGCAGTACTTC. Protein: CASSQDSAGVREQYF.

Concerning this clone: The junction does not match germline at one end; this may be a read error. V and J are TRBV7-9 and TRBJ2-2, with a tentative D call TRBD1 (6 bases). The CDR3 consists of 17 residues. Per the germline V gene, CDR1 is SEHNR and CDR2 is FQNEAQ (reference sequence). The CDR3 DNA follows: TGTTCCAGCATCCAAGGGGGTGGCACAGGGAACACCGGGGAGCTGTTTTTT. As protein: CSSIQGGGTGNTGELFF.

The chain links TRBV21-1 to TRBJ1-2. TRBV21-1 corresponds to a pseudogene. The CDR3 is 15 residues long. The CDR3 nucleotides read TGTGCCAGCAGCGACGGGGGGTTTTCTTGCTATGGCTACACCTTC. This translates into CASSDGGFSCYGYTF.

The V call is TRBV27, the J call TRBJ2-7; 10 bases are shared with TRBD2. CDR1 MNHEY and CDR2 SMNVEV come from the germline V gene (reference sequence). This CDR3 is 14 amino acids long. J gave up 0 bases and V 9 bases, and 5 bases lay outside the gene matches. CDR3 nucleotide sequence: TGTGCCAGTACTCAGCGGGAGGGCTCCTACGAGCAGTACTTC. This encodes CASTQREGSYEQYF.

The rearrangement uses TRBV27 and TRBJ1-1; D is possibly TRBD1 (5 bases). V was clipped by 6 bases and J by 4 bases, with 12 bases between them. This CDR3 has 13 amino acids. CDR1 is MNHEY and CDR2 is SMNVEV in the germline V gene (reference sequence). CDR3 DNA: TGTGCCAGCAGGGACGGGGGGGTCACTGAAGCTTTCTTT. Amino acids: CASRDGGVTEAFF.

V usage is TRBV27 and J usage is TRBJ2-1; 11 bases fit TRBD2. The V gene end was trimmed by 5 bases and the J gene end by 2 bases; junction bases not matched to a gene: 5. CDR3 length: 16 amino acids. Germline assignment: CDR1 MNHEY and CDR2 SMNVEV (reference sequence). CDR3 sequence (DNA): TGTGCCAGCAGTCCCGGGACTAGCGGAACCTACAATGAGCAGTTCTTC. Its protein product is CASSPGTSGTYNEQFF.

The chain has TRBV2 and TRBJ1-4; possible D gene TRBD1, 6 bases. V shed 3 bases and J shed 6 bases, with 11 bases lying between them. The CDR3 loop spans 14 amino acids. Germline V gives CDR1 SNHLY, CDR2 FYNNEI. The DNA of the CDR3 is TGTGCCAGCAGTGACAGGGAGGGGGATGAAAAACTGTTTTTT. It specifies CASSDREGDEKLFF. The variable domain in full, completed from reference TRBV2 and TRBJ1-4, reads EPEVTQTPSHQVTQMGQEVILRCVPISNHLYFYWYRQILGQKVEFLVSFYNNEISEKSEIFDDQFSVERPDGSNFTLKIRSTKLEDSAMYFCASSDREGDEKLFFGSGTQLSVL.

The chain combines TRBV4-2 with TRBJ2-1; TRBD2 matches 13 bases. V trimming: 4 bases; J trimming: 9 bases; junction bases outside the gene matches: 6. This CDR3 spans 15 amino acids. Germline lookup yields CDR1 LGHNA and CDR2 YNFKEQ. The CDR3 is CASSRGLAGAPEQFF. Here the CDR3 DNA reads TGTGCCAGCAGCCGAGGACTAGCGGGAGCCCCTGAGCAGTTCTTC.

The chain employs TRBV28 and TRBJ2-4; TRBD1 aligns across 10 bases. Germline V gene data show CDR1 as MDHEN and CDR2 as SYDVKM. CDR3 size: 15 residues. The V segment lost 7 bases and the J segment 6 bases; nucleotides outside the gene matches: 9. The CDR3 is CASTFAGQGRNIQYF. The CDR3 coding sequence is TGTGCCAGCACCTTTGCGGGACAGGGGCGAAACATTCAGTACTTC.

The DNA of the CDR3 is TGTGCCAGCGGACAAGGACAGGGTTCAAGGAACACTGAAGCTTTCTTT. Translated: CASGQGQGSRNTEAFF. The chain carries TRBV4-2 and TRBJ1-1, with 8 bases matching TRBD1. CDR3 length: 16 amino acids. Germline lookup yields CDR1 LGHNA and CDR2 YNFKEQ. The junction had 12 bases not matched to a gene; V was cut back by 8 bases and J by 1 base.

The chain links TRBV11-2 to TRBJ1-5, with a weak D call TRBD1 (6 bases). The V gene's germline CDR1 is SGHAT and CDR2 FQNNGV. The CDR3 is made up of 15 amino acids. Trimming pared 5 bases from V and 3 bases from J, leaving 14 bases between. CDR3 region: CASSLRDKFNQPQHF. CDR3 DNA sequence: TGTGCCAGCAGCCTCCGGGACAAGTTCAATCAGCCCCAGCATTTT. Full variable domain (rest looked up from reference TRBV11-2 and TRBJ1-5): EAGVAQSPRYKIIEKRQSVAFWCNPISGHATLYWYQQILGQGPKLLIQFQNNGVVDDSQLPKDRFSAERLKGVDSTLKIQPAKLEDSAVYLCASSLRDKFNQPQHFGDGTRLSIL.

The rearrangement uses TRBV28 and TRBJ1-2; 8 bases agree with TRBD1. CDR1 MDHEN and CDR2 SYDVKM come from the germline V gene. J gave up 6 bases and V 5 bases, and 8 bases lay outside the gene matches. CDR3 size: 14 residues. DNA for the CDR3: TGTGCCAGCAGTCTTATAGACAGGGGCCATGGCTACACCTTC. Residues: CASSLIDRGHGYTF.

This clone was seen a single time. The gene calls are TRBV4-1 and TRBJ1-4, with 9 positions matching TRBD1. V lost 0 bases to trimming and J lost 2 bases; unmatched junction nucleotides: 13. The V gene's germline CDR1 is MGHRA and CDR2 YSYEKL. CDR3 length equals 20 residues. The CDR3 bases are TGCGCCAGCAGCCAAGACGGGCACAGGGGGCGAGTGAGGACTAATGAAAAACTGTTTTTT. Encoded protein: CASSQDGHRGRVRTNEKLFF.

This sequence joins TRBV5-6 and TRBJ2-7, with 9 nucleotides matching TRBD1. CDR1 SGHDT and CDR2 YYEEEE come from the germline V gene. The V segment lost 6 bases and the J segment 3 bases; nucleotides outside the gene matches: 7. This CDR3 is 14 amino acids long. CDR3 loop: CASTRQGDVYEQYF. The CDR3 DNA follows: TGTGCCAGCACCAGACAGGGGGATGTCTACGAGCAGTACTTC. Combining the CDR3 with reference TRBV5-6 and TRBJ2-7 gives the whole variable domain DAGVTQSPTHLIKTRGQQVTLRCSPKSGHDTVSWYQQALGQGPQFIFQYYEEEERQRGNFPDRFSGHQFPNYSSELNVNALLLGDSALYLCASTRQGDVYEQYFGPGTRLTVT.

This CDR3 is CASSEVGESGHEQYF. As DNA, the CDR3 is TGTGCCAGCAGTGAAGTGGGAGAATCTGGCCACGAGCAGTACTTC. J is TRBJ2-7 and V is TRBV2; a possible D gene is TRBD2 (5 bases). From germline, CDR1 is SNHLY and CDR2 FYNNEI. This CDR3 has 15 amino acids. V lost 1 base and J lost 5, with 15 bases in between.